This TCR beta chain stems from a study of blood T cell repertoires in COVID-19. Original handling: Counts of nucleated cells, estimated from reference gene primer amplification, were obtained. Using immunoSEQ multiplex PCR, the repertoire was profiled, and TCRdb retains in-frame clones only, with some absent. That table furnishes V, J and clone size, whereas the DNA furnished D and trimming. Of approximately 170,000 clones in the sample, approximately 83% were seen once. This clone was counted a few times. V lost 5 bases to trimming and J lost 4 bases; unmatched junction nucleotides: 4. The CDR3 contains 14 residues. Per germline, CDR1 SGHTA and CDR2 FQGTGA.

V gene TRBV7-3 combines with J gene TRBJ2-1; 8 bases fit TRBD2. Sequenced material: peripheral blood. This sequence was found in an older man who had recovered from COVID-19. DNA for the CDR3: TGTGCCAGCAGCCCTAGCGGGCCGTACAATGAGCAGTTCTTC. Residues: CASSPSGPYNEQFF. Drawing the rest from reference TRBV7-3 and TRBJ2-1, the complete variable domain is GAGVSQTPSNKVTEKGKYVELRCDPISGHTALYWYRQSLGQGPEFLIYFQGTGAADDSGLPNDRFFAVRPEGSVSTLKIQRTERGDSAVYLCASSPSGPYNEQFFGPGTRLTVL.